This T cell receptor beta chain is from a study of cytomegalovirus exposure and HLA in healthy donors. This clone was counted once. The donors were healthy bone marrow donors. There are 15 residues in the CDR3. Trimming shortened V by 1 base and J by 10 bases, and 18 bases separated the two germline ends. Germline-derived CDR1 and CDR2 are SGHTS and YDEGEE. A multiplex PCR was run with 60 Vbeta primers and 13 Jbeta primers. Sequencing used immunoSEQ multiplex PCR; TCRdb keeps in-frame clones, though not all of them. The sample yields tens of thousands of clones, about 80% seen once. The specimen sequenced was PBMCs. The sequence came from a human donor in good health. J is TRBJ2-1 and V is TRBV5-8; TRBD2 might be the D (6 bases). DNA of the CDR3: TGTGCCAGCAGCTTGAATCACGGGGGATCAGAAGAGCAGTTCTTC. Amino acid sequence: CASSLNHGGSEEQFF. The variable domain in full, with the rest retrieved from reference TRBV5-8 and TRBJ2-1, is EAGVTQSPTHLIKTRGQQATLRCSPISGHTSVYWYQQALGLGLQFLLWYDEGEERNRGNFPPRFSGRQFPNYSSELNVNALELEDSALYLCASSLNHGGSEEQFFGPGTRLTVL.